Following are 21 T cell receptor beta chains from one sample sequenced in a study of T cells in Graves' hyperthyroidism and ophthalmopathy. RNA transcripts yielded amplified TCR beta CDR3 regions. RT-PCR in the first round (using the HTBI primer set) targeted the TCR CDR3. TCRdb called the multiplex PCR reads again in MiXCR, with one record for every CDR3 protein. The sample lists hundreds of thousands of distinct CDR3 sequences, about 14% occurring once. Sequencing was carried out using blood. Every receptor here comes from a woman aged 50 to 60 with Graves' ophthalmopathy.

This clonotype showed up many times. The chain uses TRBV20-1 and TRBJ2-5; no clear D. V was pared by 0 bases and J by 2 bases, with 13 bases between. The CDR3 covers 15 residues. Germline V lookup: CDR1 DFQATT, CDR2 SNEGSKA (reference sequence). The CDR3 reads CSARDSTAYQETQYF. Here the CDR3 DNA reads TGCAGTGCTAGAGATAGTACAGCATATCAAGAGACCCAGTACTTC.

In this sample, this clonotype turned up many times. The chain uses TRBV27 and TRBJ2-5; D gene unclear. The length of the CDR3 is 13 residues. The V end was cut by 5 bases, the J end by 5 bases, with 12 bases between. Germline V CDR1 and CDR2: MNHEY, SMNVEV (reference sequence). CDR3 loop: CASSPDPRETQYF. Written as DNA, the CDR3 is TGTGCCAGCAGTCCGGACCCACGGGAGACCCAGTACTTC.

This clonotype was picked up many times. This chain links TRBV7-6 with TRBJ1-2; tentatively, D is TRBD1 (6 bases). The CDR3 extends over 14 amino acids. Germline values: CDR1 SGHVS, CDR2 FNYEAQ. V was cut by 5 bases and J by 8 bases, with 18 bases left in between. This CDR3 is CASSPRTDPSGYTF. CDR3 coding DNA: TGTGCCAGCAGCCCTCGGACAGATCCGAGCGGCTACACCTTC. Full variable domain (outside the CDR3, taken from reference TRBV7-6 and TRBJ1-2): GAGVSQSPRYKVTKRGQDVALRCDPISGHVSLYWYRQALGQGPEFLTYFNYEAQQDKSGLPNDRFSAERPEGSISTLTIQRTEQRDSAMYRCASSPRTDPSGYTFGSGTRLTVV.

The chain uses TRBV28 and TRBJ1-3; D remains ambiguous. The germline CDR1 and CDR2 sequences are MDHEN and SYDVKM. V was clipped by 4 bases and J by 0 bases, with 13 bases between them. The CDR3 length is 16 residues. The CDR3 here is CASSSPSRVSGNTIYF. The DNA of the CDR3 is TGTGCCAGCAGTTCCCCCAGCCGAGTCTCTGGAAACACCATATATTTT.

This clonotype has just a few counts. V is TRBV9 and J is TRBJ2-1, with 8 bases that match TRBD2. The CDR3 runs 15 residues. From germline, CDR1 is SGDLS and CDR2 YYNGEE. V lost 4 bases to trimming and J lost 6 bases; unmatched junction nucleotides: 9. DNA for the CDR3: TGTGCCAGCAGCACCAGCGGGAGTTCGTCCAATGAGCAGTTCTTC. This encodes CASSTSGSSSNEQFF.

The table lists this clonotype with many counts. The chain carries TRBV11-1 and TRBJ2-1; D gene uncertain. V was trimmed by 3 bases and J by 6 bases, leaving 6 bases between them. The CDR3 sequence is 12 residues long. CDR1 SGHAT and CDR2 FQDESV come from the germline V gene (reference sequence). In DNA, the CDR3 is TGTGCCAGCAGCTTCTCAGGCAATGAGCAGTTCTTC. Translating it yields CASSFSGNEQFF.

This clonotype was seen repeatedly, ten times or more. The J gene is TRBJ2-7, the V gene TRBV20-1; D uncertain. V lost 5 bases to trimming and J lost 3 bases, with 8 bases between them. Germline V lookup: CDR1 DFQATT, CDR2 SNEGSKA (reference sequence). The CDR3 contains 11 residues. The CDR3 DNA reads as TGCAGTGCTGCCCTAGTCTACGAGCAGTACTTC. This translates into CSAALVYEQYF.

A remark on this clonotype: It may be a read error: a sequence one base away is much more abundant. The chain recombines TRBV28 with TRBJ1-1, with D tentatively TRBD1 (6 bases). This CDR3 is built from 12 residues. With 9 bases removed from V and 4 bases from J, the gap between germline ends came to 12 bases. Germline V gives CDR1 MDHEN, CDR2 SYDVKM. The DNA for the CDR3 is TGTGCCAGATCCAGGGGTAGCACTGAAGCTTTCTTT. Its protein is CARSRGSTEAFF.

This clonotype has a count of ten or more. The genes are TRBV6-5 and TRBJ2-7, with a possible D match to TRBD1 (6 bases). From germline, CDR1 is MNHEY and CDR2 SVGAGI. This CDR3 spans 14 amino acids. Trimming stripped 0 bases from V and 2 bases from J, with 8 bases between. CDR3 sequence (DNA): TGTGCCAGCAGTTACTCGACAGGTCCCTACGAGCAGTACTTC. This sequence encodes CASSYSTGPYEQYF.

V gene TRBV19 combines with J gene TRBJ2-1, with TRBD1 as a possible D gene (8 bases). Germline CDR1 and CDR2: LNHDA and SQIVND (reference sequence). V gave up 5 bases and J gave up 6 bases, with 32 bases separating them. This CDR3 is 20 amino acids long. CDR3 DNA sequence: TGTGCCAGTAGTTTCCGGGACAGGTCGCTAGCGGCCAGGAGGGGCAATGAGCAGTTCTTC. Translating it yields CASSFRDRSLAARRGNEQFF.

This clonotype was seen a few times. The CDR3 loop is CASKRRATLSYEQYF. In nucleotides, the CDR3 is TGTGCCAGTAAGCGGCGGGCCACGCTCTCCTACGAGCAGTACTTC. This rearrangement joins TRBV19 to TRBJ2-7, with a weak D call TRBD2 (5 bases). The CDR3 has 15 residues. Trimming took 7 bases from V and 0 from J, leaving 16 bases between them. In germline, CDR1 is LNHDA, CDR2 SQIVND (reference sequence).

The table lists this clonotype with many counts. The chain uses TRBV18 and TRBJ2-1, with TRBD1 identical over 11 bases. The J segment lost 3 bases and the V segment lost 2 bases, leaving 3 bases of the junction unmatched. CDR1 KGHSH and CDR2 LQKENI come from the germline V gene. The CDR3 has 16 amino acids. CDR3 in DNA: TGTGCCAGCTCACCAGGGGGACAGGGGGTCTACAATGAGCAGTTCTTC. This translates into CASSPGGQGVYNEQFF. Full variable domain (missing parts from reference TRBV18 and TRBJ2-1): NAGVMQNPRHLVRRRGQEARLRCSPMKGHSHVYWYRQLPEEGLKFMVYLQKENIIDESGMPKERFSAEFPKEGPSILRIQQVVRGDSAAYFCASSPGGQGVYNEQFFGPGTRLTVL.

At least ten counts were recorded for this clonotype. The J gene is TRBJ1-1, the V gene TRBV28, with 10 bases fitting TRBD1. The CDR3 has 14 amino acids. Trimming took 7 bases from V and 8 from J; bases not matched to a gene: 10. The germline V gene encodes CDR1 MDHEN and CDR2 SYDVKM. The CDR3 is CASTRRDRGMEAFF. The CDR3 DNA reads as TGTGCCAGCACCCGGAGGGACAGGGGAATGGAAGCTTTCTTT.

This clonotype has a count of ten or more. CDR3 residues: CASSTTGVPQETQYF. Written as DNA, the CDR3 is TGTGCCAGCAGTACGACAGGGGTGCCCCAAGAGACCCAGTACTTC. The chain combines TRBV27 with TRBJ2-5; 8 bases are a match to TRBD1. Germline assignment: CDR1 MNHEY and CDR2 SMNVEV (reference sequence). The CDR3 has 15 amino acids. After removal of 5 bases from V and 1 base from J, the junction contained 6 bases not matched to a gene.

This clonotype was seen many times. The rearrangement joins TRBV6-2 or TRBV6-3 to TRBJ2-2, with TRBD2 as a possible D gene (5 bases). Deletions cut 1 base from V and 1 base from J, with 10 bases between. CDR1 MNHEY and CDR2 SVGEGT come from the germline V gene. This CDR3 region has 16 residues. CDR3 residues: CASSYYASGNTGELFF. Written as DNA, the CDR3 is TGTGCCAGCAGTTACTATGCCAGCGGGAACACCGGGGAGCTGTTTTTT.

The chain combines TRBV12-3 or TRBV12-4 with TRBJ1-4, with D unresolved. The length of the CDR3 is 13 residues. Trimming cost V 8 bases and J 4 bases, with 11 bases left between them. The CDR3 bases are TGTGCCAGCGGCTCGACGGTTAATGAAAAACTGTTTTTT. Translation: CASGSTVNEKLFF.

This clonotype was observed many times. In DNA, the CDR3 is TGCGCCAGCAGCCCGCTAGCAGAAGCCACAGATACGCAGTATTTT. It encodes CASSPLAEATDTQYF. The chain recombines TRBV5-1 with TRBJ2-3; maybe TRBD2 (5 bases). This CDR3 contains 15 residues. Trimming left V 4 bases short and J 2 bases short, with 14 bases between. Germline-derived CDR1 and CDR2 are SGHRS and YFSETQ.

The chain couples TRBV15 to TRBJ1-2, with a possible D match to TRBD1 (5 bases). The germline V and J ends were trimmed by 5 bases and 4 bases, with 8 bases remaining between them. The CDR3 spans 12 residues. Looked up from germline, CDR1 is LNHNV and CDR2 is YYDKDF (reference sequence). CDR3: CATSGGGYGYTF. In nucleotides, the CDR3 is TGTGCCACCAGCGGGGGAGGCTATGGCTACACCTTC.

This clonotype came up many times. J is TRBJ2-2 and V is TRBV7-8; 8 bases line up with TRBD1. The CDR3 is 17 amino acids. Trimming removed 0 bases from V and 0 bases from J; junction bases left unmatched: 3. The germline gives CDR1 SGHVS, CDR2 FQNEAQ. The CDR3 sequence: CASSLAKGQANTGELFF. The CDR3 region has the DNA TGTGCCAGCAGCTTAGCGAAGGGACAGGCGAACACCGGGGAGCTGTTTTTT.

The sample holds a few counts of this clonotype. V gene TRBV7-8 combines with J gene TRBJ1-4; no definite D call. From germline, CDR1 is SGHVS and CDR2 FQNEAQ. The V gene lost 1 base and the J gene lost 3 bases, with 12 bases spanning the gap. The CDR3 has 16 amino acids. CDR3 nucleotides: TGTGCCAGCAGCTTAGGACCCATCGTGGCTAATGAAAAACTGTTTTTT. Translating it yields CASSLGPIVANEKLFF. Looking up the rest from reference TRBV7-8 and TRBJ1-4 gives the full variable domain: GAGVSQSPRYKVAKRGQDVALRCDPISGHVSLFWYQQALGQGPEFLTYFQNEAQLDKSGLPSDRFFAERPEGSVSTLKIQRTQQEDSAVYLCASSLGPIVANEKLFFGSGTQLSVL.

In its sample, this clonotype was seen a few times. The V gene is TRBV6-2 or TRBV6-3, the J gene TRBJ2-2, with 13 bases aligning to TRBD2. V was pared by 6 bases and J by 5 bases, with 6 bases of the junction left unmatched. The length of the CDR3 is 16 residues. Germline CDR1 is MNHEY and CDR2 is SVGEGT. CDR3 coding DNA: TGTGCCAGCAGCCAGACTAGCGGGAGGTCTACCGGGGAGCTGTTTTTT. It translates to CASSQTSGRSTGELFF.